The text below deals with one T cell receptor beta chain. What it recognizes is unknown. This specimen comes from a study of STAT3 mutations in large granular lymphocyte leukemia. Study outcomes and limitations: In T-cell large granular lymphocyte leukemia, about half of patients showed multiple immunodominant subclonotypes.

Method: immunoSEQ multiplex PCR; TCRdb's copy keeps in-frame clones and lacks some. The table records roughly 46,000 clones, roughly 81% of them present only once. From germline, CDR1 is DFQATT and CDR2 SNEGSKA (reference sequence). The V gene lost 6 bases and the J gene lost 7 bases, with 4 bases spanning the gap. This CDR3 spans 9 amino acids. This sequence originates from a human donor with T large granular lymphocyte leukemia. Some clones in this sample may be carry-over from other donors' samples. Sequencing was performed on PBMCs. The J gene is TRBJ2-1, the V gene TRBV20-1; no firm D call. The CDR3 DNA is TGCAGTGCAGGGAATGAGCAGTTCTTC. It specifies CSAGNEQFF.